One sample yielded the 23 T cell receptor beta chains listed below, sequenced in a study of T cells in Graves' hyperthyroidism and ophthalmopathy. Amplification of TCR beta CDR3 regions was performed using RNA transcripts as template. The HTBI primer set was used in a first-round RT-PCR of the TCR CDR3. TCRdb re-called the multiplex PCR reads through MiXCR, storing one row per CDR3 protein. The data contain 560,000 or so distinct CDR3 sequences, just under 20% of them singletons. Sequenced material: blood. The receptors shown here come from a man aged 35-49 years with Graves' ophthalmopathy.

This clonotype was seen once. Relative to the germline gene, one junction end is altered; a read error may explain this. The CDR3 DNA is TGTGCCACCAGCAGAGTGGGTAGCAGCGATCAGTCCCAGCATTTT. This sequence encodes CATSRVGSSDQSQHF. V and J are TRBV15 and TRBJ1-5, with D uncertain. CDR3 length: 15 residues. From germline, CDR1 is LNHNV and CDR2 YYDKDF (reference sequence).

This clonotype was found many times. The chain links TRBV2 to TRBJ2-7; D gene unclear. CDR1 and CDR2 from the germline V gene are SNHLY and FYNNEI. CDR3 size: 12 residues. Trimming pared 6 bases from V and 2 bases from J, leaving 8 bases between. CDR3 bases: TGTGCCAGCAGCGAATCCCCCTACGAGCAGTACTTC. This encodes CASSESPYEQYF.

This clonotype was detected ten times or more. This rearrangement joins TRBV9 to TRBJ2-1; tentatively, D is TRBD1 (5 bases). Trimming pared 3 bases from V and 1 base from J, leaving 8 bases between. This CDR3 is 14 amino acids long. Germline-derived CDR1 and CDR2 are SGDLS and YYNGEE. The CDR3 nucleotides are TGTGCCAGCAGCGGGGCAGGGTCCTACAATGAGCAGTTCTTC. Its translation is CASSGAGSYNEQFF.

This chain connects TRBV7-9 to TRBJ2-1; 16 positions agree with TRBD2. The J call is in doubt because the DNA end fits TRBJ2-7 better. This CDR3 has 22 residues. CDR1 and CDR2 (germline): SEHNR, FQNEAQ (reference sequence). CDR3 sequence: CASSPGTSGRVLPLLSYNEQYF. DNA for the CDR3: TGTGCCAGCAGCCCCGGGACTAGCGGGAGGGTTCTACCTCTTCTCTCCTACAATGAGCAGTACTTC.

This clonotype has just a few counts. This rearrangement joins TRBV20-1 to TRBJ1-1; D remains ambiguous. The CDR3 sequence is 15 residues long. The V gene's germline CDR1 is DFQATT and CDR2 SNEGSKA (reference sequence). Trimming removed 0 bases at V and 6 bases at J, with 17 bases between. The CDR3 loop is CSARDTTRGLAEAFF. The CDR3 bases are TGCAGTGCTAGAGATACAACGCGGGGTCTCGCTGAAGCTTTCTTT.

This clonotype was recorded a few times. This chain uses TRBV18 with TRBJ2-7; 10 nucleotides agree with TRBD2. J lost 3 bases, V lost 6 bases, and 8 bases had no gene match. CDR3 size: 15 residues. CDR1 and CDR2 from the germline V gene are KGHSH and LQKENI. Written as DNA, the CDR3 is TGTGCCAGCTCCCGCAGCGGGAGGGGGAACTACGAGCAGTACTTC. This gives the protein CASSRSGRGNYEQYF.

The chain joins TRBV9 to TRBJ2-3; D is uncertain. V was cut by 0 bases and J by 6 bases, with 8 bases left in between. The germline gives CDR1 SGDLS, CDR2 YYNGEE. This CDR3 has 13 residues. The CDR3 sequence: CASSVELWDTQYF. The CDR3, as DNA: TGTGCCAGCAGCGTAGAGTTGTGGGATACGCAGTATTTT.

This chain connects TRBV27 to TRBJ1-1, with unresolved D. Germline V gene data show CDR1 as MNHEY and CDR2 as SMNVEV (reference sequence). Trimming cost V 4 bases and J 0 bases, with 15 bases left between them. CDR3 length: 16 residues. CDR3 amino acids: CASSYLLAGLNTEAFF. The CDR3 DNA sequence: TGTGCCAGCAGTTACCTGTTGGCGGGATTGAACACTGAAGCTTTCTTT.

The CDR3 DNA is TGTGCCAGCAGCGTAGAGGAGCGAGCCGGGGAGCTGTTTTTT. Protein sequence: CASSVEERAGELFF. This chain connects TRBV9 to TRBJ2-2, with D unclear. This CDR3 spans 14 amino acids. The germline V gene encodes CDR1 SGDLS and CDR2 YYNGEE. Trimming pared 0 bases from V and 6 bases from J, leaving 9 bases between.

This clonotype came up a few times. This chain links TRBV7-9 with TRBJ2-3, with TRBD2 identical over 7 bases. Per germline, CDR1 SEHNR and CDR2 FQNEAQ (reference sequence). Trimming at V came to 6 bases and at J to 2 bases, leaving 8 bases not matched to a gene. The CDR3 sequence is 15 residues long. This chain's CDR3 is CASSRGGLFTDTQYF. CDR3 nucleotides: TGTGCCAGCAGTCGCGGGGGACTTTTCACAGATACGCAGTATTTT.

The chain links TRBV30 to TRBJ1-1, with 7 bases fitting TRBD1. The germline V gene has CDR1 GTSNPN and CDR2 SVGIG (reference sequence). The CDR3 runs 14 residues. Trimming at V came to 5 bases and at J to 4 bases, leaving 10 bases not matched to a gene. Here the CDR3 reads CAWGRGGVGTEAFF. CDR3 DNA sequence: TGTGCCTGGGGACGAGGGGGCGTAGGCACTGAAGCTTTCTTT.

This chain's CDR3 is CASSSTGTSTGELFF. In DNA form, the CDR3 reads TGTGCCAGCAGCTCGACCGGGACAAGCACCGGGGAGCTGTTTTTT. The J gene is TRBJ2-2, the V gene TRBV7-3, with D possibly being TRBD1 (6 bases). V was trimmed by 4 bases and J by 4 bases, leaving 13 bases between them. The CDR3 has 15 residues. Germline V CDR1 and CDR2: SGHTA, FQGTGA. The full variable domain, in which reference TRBV7-3 and TRBJ2-2 provide the parts outside the CDR3, is GAGVSQTPSNKVTEKGKYVELRCDPISGHTALYWYRQSLGQGPEFLIYFQGTGAADDSGLPNDRFFAVRPEGSVSTLKIQRTERGDSAVYLCASSSTGTSTGELFFGEGSRLTVL.

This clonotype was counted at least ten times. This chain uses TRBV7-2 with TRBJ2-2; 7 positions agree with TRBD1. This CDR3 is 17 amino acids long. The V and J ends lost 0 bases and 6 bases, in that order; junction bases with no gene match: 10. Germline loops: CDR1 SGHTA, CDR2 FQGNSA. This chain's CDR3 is CASSLAVQGTGAGELFF. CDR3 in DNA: TGTGCCAGCAGCTTAGCGGTCCAGGGCACAGGGGCCGGGGAGCTGTTTTTT.

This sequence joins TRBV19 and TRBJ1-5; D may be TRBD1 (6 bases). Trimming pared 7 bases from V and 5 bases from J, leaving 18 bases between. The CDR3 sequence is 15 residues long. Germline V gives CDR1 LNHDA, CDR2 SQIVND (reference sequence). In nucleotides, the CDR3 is TGTGCCAGTAACCCAGCCCCGGACAGTTATCAGCCCCAGCATTTT. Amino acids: CASNPAPDSYQPQHF.

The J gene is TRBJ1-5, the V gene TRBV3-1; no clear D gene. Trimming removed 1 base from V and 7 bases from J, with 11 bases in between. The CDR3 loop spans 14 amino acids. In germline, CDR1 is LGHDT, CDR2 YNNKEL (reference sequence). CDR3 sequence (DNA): TGTGCCAGCAGCCAAGGGGGAGGCATCCAGCCCCAGCATTTT. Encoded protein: CASSQGGGIQPQHF.

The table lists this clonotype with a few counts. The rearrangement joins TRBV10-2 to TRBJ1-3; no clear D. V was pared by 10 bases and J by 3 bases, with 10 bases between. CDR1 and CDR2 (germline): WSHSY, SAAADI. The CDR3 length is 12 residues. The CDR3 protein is CAIGESGNTIYF. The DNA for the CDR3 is TGCGCCATCGGAGAGAGTGGAAACACCATATATTTT.

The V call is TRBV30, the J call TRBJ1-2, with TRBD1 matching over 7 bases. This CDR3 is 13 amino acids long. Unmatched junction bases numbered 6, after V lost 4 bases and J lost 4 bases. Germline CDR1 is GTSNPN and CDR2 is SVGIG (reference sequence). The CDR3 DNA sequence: TGTGCCTGGAAGGGGGCCGGGGGCTATGGCTACACCTTC. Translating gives CAWKGAGGYGYTF.

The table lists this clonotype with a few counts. The CDR3 here is CASSHYDSPLHF. The CDR3 DNA sequence: TGTGCCAGCAGCCATTATGATTCACCCCTCCACTTT. The chain links TRBV3-1 to TRBJ1-6; no clear D. Germline CDR1 and CDR2: LGHDT and YNNKEL (reference sequence). CDR3 length: 12 residues. Between the trimmed V and J ends, which lost 3 bases and 8 bases, there was a span of 5 bases.

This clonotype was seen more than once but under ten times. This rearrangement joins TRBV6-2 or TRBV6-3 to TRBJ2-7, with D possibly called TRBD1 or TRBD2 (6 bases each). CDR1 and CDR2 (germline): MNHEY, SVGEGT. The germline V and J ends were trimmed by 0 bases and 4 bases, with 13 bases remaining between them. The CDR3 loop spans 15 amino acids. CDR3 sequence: CASSYSGGGPYEQYF. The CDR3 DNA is TGTGCCAGCAGTTACTCAGGAGGGGGACCGTACGAGCAGTACTTC.

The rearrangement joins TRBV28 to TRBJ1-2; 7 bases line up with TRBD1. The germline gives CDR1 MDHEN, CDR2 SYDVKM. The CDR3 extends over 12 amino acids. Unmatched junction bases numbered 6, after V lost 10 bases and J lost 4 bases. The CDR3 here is CATTDRAYGYTF. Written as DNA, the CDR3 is TGTGCCACGACAGACAGGGCCTATGGCTACACCTTC.

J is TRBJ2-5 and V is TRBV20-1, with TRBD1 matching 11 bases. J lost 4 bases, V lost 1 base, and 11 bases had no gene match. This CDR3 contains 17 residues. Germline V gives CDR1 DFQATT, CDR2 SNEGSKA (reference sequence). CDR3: CSARGWDRGALGETQYF. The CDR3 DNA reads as TGCAGTGCTAGAGGGTGGGACAGGGGGGCGCTGGGAGAGACCCAGTACTTC.

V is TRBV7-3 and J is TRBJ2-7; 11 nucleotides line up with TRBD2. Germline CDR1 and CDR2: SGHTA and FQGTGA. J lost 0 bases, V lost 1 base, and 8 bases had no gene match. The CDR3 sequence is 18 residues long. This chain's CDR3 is CASSLRLAGLVNSYEQYF. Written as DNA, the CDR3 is TGTGCCAGCAGCTTAAGACTAGCGGGACTAGTAAACTCCTACGAGCAGTACTTC.

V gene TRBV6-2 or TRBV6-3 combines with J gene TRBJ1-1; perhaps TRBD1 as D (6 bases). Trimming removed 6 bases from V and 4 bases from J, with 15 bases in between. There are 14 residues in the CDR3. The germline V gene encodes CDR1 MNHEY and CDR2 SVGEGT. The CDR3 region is CASRFGGRGTEAFF. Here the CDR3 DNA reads TGTGCCAGCAGATTTGGGGGCAGGGGCACTGAAGCTTTCTTT.